Presented here are 23 T cell receptor beta chains from one specimen sequenced in a study of T cell changes during pregnancy in multiple sclerosis (dated by TCRdb to between 2018 and 2021). Library preparation was by the immunoSEQ multiplex PCR assay. The clones in this table, taken by TCRdb from immuneACCESS, are in-frame only. Not every clone is retained; where verified, under half of the shortfall comes from an unresolved V gene, and the cause of the rest is unknown. Within this sample are about 60,000 clones, with around 90% of them counted one time only. The ten largest clones take up approximately 0.9% of the sample. Sample: peripheral blood, taken before pregnancy. The receptors originated from a female donor with multiple sclerosis, enrolled in a pregnancy study.

This chain connects TRBV11-2 to TRBJ1-2; D may be TRBD1 (5 bases). Germline V gene data show CDR1 as SGHAT and CDR2 as FQNNGV. The CDR3 sequence is 16 residues long. V lost 5 bases and J 8 bases, leaving 24 bases between the germline ends. The CDR3 sequence is CASSPTPREGRGGYTF. In DNA form, the CDR3 reads TGTGCCAGCAGCCCTACCCCCAGGGAGGGACGGGGGGGCTACACCTTC.

V usage is TRBV6-1 and J usage is TRBJ2-3; TRBD1 might be the D (6 bases). The CDR3 covers 15 residues. Germline V CDR1 and CDR2: MNHNS, SASEGT. V was shortened by 3 bases and J by 2 bases, with 12 bases between the two germline ends. CDR3 amino acids: CASSETGFATDTQYF. The DNA of the CDR3 is TGTGCCAGCAGTGAGACAGGTTTCGCCACAGATACGCAGTATTTT.

The chain is built from TRBV27 and TRBJ2-7, with TRBD1 matching 11 bases. V lost 6 bases and J lost 1; bases outside the gene matches: 11. Germline lookup yields CDR1 MNHEY and CDR2 SMNVEV (reference sequence). The CDR3 consists of 17 residues. The CDR3 loop is CASSYGLGTGGSYEQYF. CDR3 DNA sequence: TGTGCCAGCAGCTACGGGCTTGGGACAGGGGGTTCCTACGAGCAGTACTTC.

The chain recombines TRBV5-6 with TRBJ2-7, with a tentative D call TRBD2 (5 bases). V shed 4 bases and J shed 6 bases, with 17 bases lying between them. Germline V gene sequence: CDR1 SGHDT, CDR2 YYEEEE. The CDR3 extends over 14 amino acids. The CDR3 coding sequence is TGTGCCAGCAGCGTCGGGGTTAGTACATCCGAGCAGTACTTC. This encodes CASSVGVSTSEQYF.

The chain uses TRBV29-1 and TRBJ2-1, with D possibly TRBD1 on 5 matching bases. The CDR3 has 11 amino acids. Germline CDR1 and CDR2: SQVTM and ANQGSEA. V lost 5 bases to trimming and J lost 10 bases, with 12 bases between them. CDR3 in DNA: TGCAGCGTTACGGAAACAGGAGAGCAGTTCTTC. Encoded protein: CSVTETGEQFF.

J is TRBJ2-1 and V is TRBV15; no firm D call. Trimming took 0 bases from V and 10 from J, leaving 13 bases between them. Germline V gene sequence: CDR1 LNHNV, CDR2 YYDKDF (reference sequence). The CDR3 sequence is 14 residues long. CDR3 in DNA: TGTGCCACCAGCAGAGATGTTTCCCCCTACGAGCAGTTCTTC. This encodes CATSRDVSPYEQFF.

This clone was recorded only once. The gene calls are TRBV18 and TRBJ1-2; 9 bases line up with TRBD1. With V trimmed by 3 bases and J by 3 bases, 8 bases remained unmatched. Looked up from germline, CDR1 is KGHSH and CDR2 is LQKENI. CDR3 length: 16 amino acids. CDR3 sequence: CASSPSGTGTYYGYTF. DNA for the CDR3: TGTGCCAGCTCACCCTCCGGGACAGGGACGTACTATGGCTACACCTTC.

This sequence joins TRBV9 and TRBJ2-3; TRBD1 matches 7 bases. The CDR3 has 15 amino acids. The junction had 5 bases not matched to a gene; V was cut back by 0 bases and J by 4 bases. CDR1 is SGDLS and CDR2 is YYNGEE in the germline V gene. Written as DNA, the CDR3 is TGTGCCAGCAGCGTAGAGGGGGCCAGGGCAGATACGCAGTATTTT. It yields the protein CASSVEGARADTQYF.

The rearrangement uses TRBV29-1 and TRBJ1-1; 8 bases are a match to TRBD1. V shed 3 bases and J 14 bases; nucleotides not matched to a gene: 11. This CDR3 has 12 amino acids. In germline, CDR1 is SQVTM, CDR2 ANQGSEA. The CDR3 sequence is CSVERTGPNDFF. The CDR3 DNA is TGCAGCGTTGAGAGGACAGGGCCCAATGACTTCTTT.

CDR3 sequence: CASSLFGTGNTGELFF. The CDR3 nucleotides are TGTGCCAGCAGCTTATTCGGGACAGGGAACACCGGGGAGCTGTTTTTT. V is TRBV7-2 and J is TRBJ2-2; the match to TRBD1 covers 8 bases. V shed 2 bases, J shed 1 base, and the junction held 3 bases outside the gene matches. The CDR3 has 16 amino acids. The V gene's germline CDR1 is SGHTA and CDR2 FQGNSA.

The rearrangement links TRBV7-9 to TRBJ1-1; D is ambiguous. V was pared by 4 bases and J by 4 bases, with 7 bases between. Germline V lookup: CDR1 SEHNR, CDR2 FQNEAQ (reference sequence). The CDR3 sequence is 12 residues long. The CDR3 DNA is TGTGCCAGCAGCTCGGTAAGCACTGAAGCTTTCTTT. This translates into CASSSVSTEAFF.

The chain combines TRBV19 with TRBJ1-2; D perhaps matches TRBD1 (5 bases). Germline-derived CDR1 and CDR2 are LNHDA and SQIVND (reference sequence). The CDR3 is 15 amino acids. Trimming removed 0 bases from V and 4 bases from J, with 12 bases in between. The DNA of the CDR3 is TGTGCCAGTAGTATAGATATCTGGGGCGCCTATGGCTACACCTTC. This gives the protein CASSIDIWGAYGYTF.

The chain has TRBV7-3 and TRBJ2-5, with 11 bases matching TRBD2. This CDR3 region has 17 residues. V was pared by 2 bases and J by 5 bases, with 10 bases of the junction left unmatched. Germline CDR1 SGHTA, CDR2 FQGTGA. For the CDR3, the DNA is TGTGCCAGCAGCTTAGGCACTAGCGGGGGCCTGGGGGAGACCCAGTACTTC. This sequence encodes CASSLGTSGGLGETQYF.

In regard to this clone: Other DNA sequences within the sample encode an identical CDR3. The rearrangement joins TRBV10-3 to TRBJ1-1; tentatively, D is TRBD1 (6 bases). CDR1 is ENHRY, CDR2 SYGVKD, per germline. This CDR3 is built from 12 residues. V lost 3 bases and J lost 5, with 7 bases in between. CDR3: CAISEGGTEAFF. DNA of the CDR3: TGTGCCATCAGTGAAGGGGGAACTGAAGCTTTCTTT.

The chain links TRBV7-3 to TRBJ2-6; 9 nucleotides match TRBD2. The CDR3 spans 20 residues. The J segment lost 0 bases and the V segment lost 3 bases, leaving 12 bases of the junction unmatched. The germline V gene encodes CDR1 SGHTA and CDR2 FQGTGA. This CDR3 reads CASSFTAGGSLASGANVLTF. The CDR3 DNA reads as TGTGCCAGCAGCTTTACCGCGGGAGGGTCCCTAGCCTCTGGGGCCAACGTCCTGACTTTC. Complete variable domain (other parts from reference TRBV7-3 and TRBJ2-6): GAGVSQTPSNKVTEKGKYVELRCDPISGHTALYWYRQSLGQGPEFLIYFQGTGAADDSGLPNDRFFAVRPEGSVSTLKIQRTERGDSAVYLCASSFTAGGSLASGANVLTFGAGSRLTVL.

This chain joins TRBV6-5 and TRBJ1-1, with D perhaps TRBD1 (6 bases). Trimming stripped 4 bases from V and 4 bases from J, with 16 bases between. The germline V gene encodes CDR1 MNHEY and CDR2 SVGAGI. This CDR3 has 15 residues. The chain's CDR3 is CASSLLPTGFTEAFF. CDR3 DNA sequence: TGTGCCAGCAGTTTACTCCCGACAGGTTTCACTGAAGCTTTCTTT.

This clone has only one observation. This chain uses TRBV19 with TRBJ2-1, with no clear D. Germline CDR1 reads LNHDA; CDR2 reads SQIVND (reference sequence). The CDR3 loop spans 15 amino acids. The V gene lost 1 base and the J gene lost 4 bases, with 11 bases spanning the gap. The CDR3 region has the DNA TGTGCCAGTAGTATAGTCCAGACTCCTTACAATGAGCAGTTCTTC. Translating it yields CASSIVQTPYNEQFF. The entire variable domain, with the rest obtained from reference TRBV19 and TRBJ2-1, is as follows: DGGITQSPKYLFRKEGQNVTLSCEQNLNHDAMYWYRQDPGQGLRLIYYSQIVNDFQKGDIAEGYSVSREKKESFPLTVTSAQKNPTAFYLCASSIVQTPYNEQFFGPGTRLTVL.

The genes are TRBV7-9 and TRBJ2-1; perhaps TRBD2 as D (6 bases). Trimming took off 7 bases at V and 5 bases at J, with 12 bases between the two ends. Germline assignment: CDR1 SEHNR and CDR2 FQNEAQ (reference sequence). This CDR3 region has 13 residues. The CDR3 protein is CASTDRGNNEQFF. The CDR3 coding sequence is TGTGCCAGCACCGACCGGGGGAACAATGAGCAGTTCTTC.

J is TRBJ1-3 and V is TRBV5-1; possible D gene TRBD1, 6 bases. V shed 7 bases and J shed 4 bases, with 9 bases lying between them. CDR1 is SGHRS and CDR2 is YFSETQ in the germline V gene. There are 12 residues in the CDR3. The CDR3 nucleotides are TGCGCCAGCGCGGACAGCGGAAACACCATATATTTT. It translates to CASADSGNTIYF.

The gene calls are TRBV7-8 and TRBJ2-3; TRBD2 aligns across 8 bases. CDR1 and CDR2 (germline): SGHVS, FQNEAQ. J was trimmed by 4 bases and V by 1 base; bases with no gene match: 7. The CDR3 runs to 16 residues. CDR3 amino acids: CASSLVAGGVSDTQYF. CDR3 DNA: TGTGCCAGCAGCTTAGTTGCGGGGGGCGTATCAGATACGCAGTATTTT.

The rearrangement links TRBV27 to TRBJ1-3; D gene uncertain. Per the germline V gene, CDR1 is MNHEY and CDR2 is SMNVEV (reference sequence). The CDR3 contains 14 residues. Trimming removed 3 bases from V and 4 bases from J, with 10 bases in between. The CDR3 loop reads CASSFRGPGNTIYF. In DNA form, the CDR3 reads TGTGCCAGCAGTTTCCGCGGGCCGGGAAACACCATATATTTT.

This clone was detected only once. V gene TRBV9 combines with J gene TRBJ1-2, with TRBD1 identical over 7 bases. CDR1 is SGDLS and CDR2 is YYNGEE in the germline V gene. V shed 0 bases and J 5 bases; nucleotides not matched to a gene: 7. The CDR3 sequence is 15 residues long. Written as DNA, the CDR3 is TGTGCCAGCAGCGTAGTCGGGACAGAAGGATATGGCTACACCTTC. Amino acids: CASSVVGTEGYGYTF.

DNA for the CDR3: TGCAGCGCCCGCACGGTCCCAAGACGGGATGGCTACACCTTC. Its protein is CSARTVPRRDGYTF. The chain joins TRBV29-1 to TRBJ1-2; D unresolved. The CDR3 consists of 14 residues. Germline assignment: CDR1 SQVTM and CDR2 ANQGSEA. V was cut by 7 bases and J by 6 bases, with 21 bases left in between. Full variable domain (remainder filled in from reference TRBV29-1 and TRBJ1-2): SAVISQKPSRDICQRGTSLTIQCQVDSQVTMMFWYRQQPGQSLTLIATANQGSEATYESGFVIDKFPISRPNLTFSTLTVSNMSPEDSSIYLCSARTVPRRDGYTFGSGTRLTVV.